This T cell receptor (beta chain) originates from a study of preoperative IRX-2 immunotherapy in early breast cancer. Libraries were prepared by immunoSEQ multiplex PCR; TCRdb keeps only in-frame clonotypes and omits some of them. Altogether 40,000 to 50,000 clones are present, roughly 80% being singletons, with the ten largest covering 0.95% to 1.5%. Trimming at V came to 3 bases and at J to 4 bases, leaving 19 bases not matched to a gene. Germline lookup yields CDR1 KGHSH and CDR2 LQKENI. The CDR3 runs to 19 residues. Treatment meaning: preoperative locoregional IRX-2 cytokine immunotherapy. This phase Ib study tested locoregional IRX-2 cytokine immunotherapy given before surgery.

The genes are TRBV18 and TRBJ1-1; 8 nucleotides line up with TRBD1. This TCR was sampled from a human donor with breast cancer. The specimen was tumor tissue, collected after IRX-2 immunotherapy. Here the CDR3 reads CASSPLVLSAGGEGTEAFF. CDR3 DNA: TGTGCCAGCTCACCTCTTGTGCTTTCGGCAGGGGGCGAGGGCACTGAAGCTTTCTTT. Combining the CDR3 with reference TRBV18 and TRBJ1-1 gives the whole variable domain NAGVMQNPRHLVRRRGQEARLRCSPMKGHSHVYWYRQLPEEGLKFMVYLQKENIIDESGMPKERFSAEFPKEGPSILRIQQVVRGDSAAYFCASSPLVLSAGGEGTEAFFGQGTRLTVV.